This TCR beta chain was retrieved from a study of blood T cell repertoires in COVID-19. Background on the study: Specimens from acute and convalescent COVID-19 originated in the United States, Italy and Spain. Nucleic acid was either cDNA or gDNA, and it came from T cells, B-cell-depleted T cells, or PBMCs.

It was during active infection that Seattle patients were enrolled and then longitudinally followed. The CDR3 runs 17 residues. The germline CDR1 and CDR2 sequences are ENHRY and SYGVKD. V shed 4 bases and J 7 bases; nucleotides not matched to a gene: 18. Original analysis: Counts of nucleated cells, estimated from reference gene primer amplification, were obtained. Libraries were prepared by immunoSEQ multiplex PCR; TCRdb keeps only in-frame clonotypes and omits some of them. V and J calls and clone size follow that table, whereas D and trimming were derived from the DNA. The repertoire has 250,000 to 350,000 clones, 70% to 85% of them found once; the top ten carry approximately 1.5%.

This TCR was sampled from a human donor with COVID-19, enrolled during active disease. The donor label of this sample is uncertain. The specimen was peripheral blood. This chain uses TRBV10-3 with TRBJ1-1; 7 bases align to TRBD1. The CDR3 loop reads CAISGSEGRQGNFEAFF. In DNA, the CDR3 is TGTGCCATCAGTGGTTCGGAGGGGCGACAGGGAAATTTTGAAGCTTTCTTT.